The rows below give T cell receptor beta chains drawn from one sample of a study of blood T cell repertoires in COVID-19. Profiled with immunoSEQ multiplex PCR; TCRdb holds only in-frame clones, not every one. This table has more than 200,000 clones, around 84% appearing once. The sequenced material came from PBMCs or T cells enriched from blood (not recorded which). The receptors come from a man aged 40-49 years who had recovered from COVID-19. Both conserved end residues are part of each CDR3. Fields, in order: V gene, J gene, clone size, D gene, CDR3 protein, CDR3 DNA. A D gene is named only where the DNA matches it firmly. Clone size is given for some rows only: seen once, a few or many times, or a class if the clone is expanded.

TRBV10-3	TRBJ1-4	.	.	CAISESTRGGEKLFF	TGTGCCATCAGTGAGTCGACACGCGGAGGTGAAAAACTGTTTTTT
TRBV11-1	TRBJ1-1	.	.	CASSYDEGLRTEAFF	TGTGCCAGCAGCTACGACGAGGGATTGCGCACTGAAGCTTTCTTT
TRBV6-5	TRBJ1-3	once	.	CASSYSTDAGNTIYF	TGTGCCAGCAGTTACTCGACAGACGCTGGAAACACCATATATTTT
TRBV27	TRBJ2-7	few	TRBD1	CASSSDRGLGLGEQYF	TGTGCCAGCAGTTCAGACAGGGGGTTGGGATTAGGCGAGCAGTACTTC
TRBV4-3	TRBJ2-3	.	TRBD1	CASSQEGQGADTQYF	TGCGCCAGCAGCCAAGAGGGACAGGGGGCAGATACGCAGTATTTT
TRBV5-1	TRBJ2-7	.	.	CASSLVWLSEQYF	TGCGCCAGCAGCTTGGTTTGGCTTTCCGAGCAGTACTTC
TRBV6-5	TRBJ2-7	.	.	CASMSVGGYEQYF	TGTGCCAGCATGTCGGTGGGGGGTTACGAGCAGTACTTC
TRBV5-6	TRBJ1-5	.	TRBD1	CASSNGQGNQPQHF	TGTGCCAGCAGTAACGGACAGGGCAATCAGCCCCAGCATTTT
TRBV15	TRBJ1-5	.	.	CATSRLLQPQHF	TGTGCCACCAGCAGACTACTTCAGCCCCAGCATTTT
TRBV28	TRBJ1-4	.	.	CASSLTGVTSEKLFF	TGTGCCAGCAGCCTGACAGGAGTTACGAGTGAAAAACTGTTTTTT
TRBV6-4	TRBJ2-2	.	.	CASSPGVTGELFF	TGTGCCAGCAGTCCAGGGGTAACCGGGGAGCTGTTTTTT
TRBV3-1/TRBV3-2	TRBJ1-4	.	.	CASSQEIDSLNEKLFF	TGTGCCAGCAGCCAAGAAATCGACAGTCTTAATGAAAAACTGTTTTTT
TRBV27	TRBJ1-2	.	.	CASSWGANYGYTF	TGTGCCAGCAGTTGGGGGGCTAACTATGGCTACACCTTC